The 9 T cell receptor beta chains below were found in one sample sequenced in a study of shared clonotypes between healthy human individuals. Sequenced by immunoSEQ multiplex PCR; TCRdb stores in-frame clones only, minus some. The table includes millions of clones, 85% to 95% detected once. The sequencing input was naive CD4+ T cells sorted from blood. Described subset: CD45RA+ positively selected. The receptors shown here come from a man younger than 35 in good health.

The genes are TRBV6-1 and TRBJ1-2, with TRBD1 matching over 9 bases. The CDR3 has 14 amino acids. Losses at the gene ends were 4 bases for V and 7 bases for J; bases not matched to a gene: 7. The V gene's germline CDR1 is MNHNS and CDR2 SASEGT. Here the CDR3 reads CASSVTGTGFGYTF. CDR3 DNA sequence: TGTGCCAGCAGTGTAACCGGGACAGGGTTTGGCTACACCTTC.

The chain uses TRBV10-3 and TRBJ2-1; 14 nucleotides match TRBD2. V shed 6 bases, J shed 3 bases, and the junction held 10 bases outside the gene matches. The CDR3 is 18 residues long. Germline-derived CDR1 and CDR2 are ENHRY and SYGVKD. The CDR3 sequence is CAISRDIGTSGSYNEQFF. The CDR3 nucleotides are TGTGCCATCAGCCGGGACATTGGGACTAGCGGGAGCTACAATGAGCAGTTCTTC.

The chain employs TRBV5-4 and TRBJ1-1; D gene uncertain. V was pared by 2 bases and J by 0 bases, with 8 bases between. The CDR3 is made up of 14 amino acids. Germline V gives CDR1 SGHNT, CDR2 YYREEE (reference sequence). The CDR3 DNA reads TGTGCCAGCAGCTTACACACCTTGAACACTGAAGCTTTCTTT. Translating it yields CASSLHTLNTEAFF.

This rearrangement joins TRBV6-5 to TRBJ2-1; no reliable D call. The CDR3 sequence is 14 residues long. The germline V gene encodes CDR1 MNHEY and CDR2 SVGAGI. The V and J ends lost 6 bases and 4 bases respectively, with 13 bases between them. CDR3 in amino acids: CASSPHGSYNEQFF. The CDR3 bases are TGTGCCAGCAGCCCCCACGGATCTTACAATGAGCAGTTCTTC.

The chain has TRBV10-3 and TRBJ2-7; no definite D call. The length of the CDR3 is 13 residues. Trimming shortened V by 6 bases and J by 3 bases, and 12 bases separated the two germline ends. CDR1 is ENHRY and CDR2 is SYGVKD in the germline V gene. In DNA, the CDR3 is TGTGCCATCAGCTTCGGTTTGGGCTACGAGCAGTACTTC. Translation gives CAISFGLGYEQYF.

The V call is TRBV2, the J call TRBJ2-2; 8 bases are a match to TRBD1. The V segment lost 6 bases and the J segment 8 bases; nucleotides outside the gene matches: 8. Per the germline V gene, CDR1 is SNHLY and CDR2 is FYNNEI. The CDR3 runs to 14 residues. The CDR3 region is CASSPDRGVGELFF. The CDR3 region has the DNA TGTGCCAGCAGCCCTGACAGGGGCGTTGGGGAGCTGTTTTTT.

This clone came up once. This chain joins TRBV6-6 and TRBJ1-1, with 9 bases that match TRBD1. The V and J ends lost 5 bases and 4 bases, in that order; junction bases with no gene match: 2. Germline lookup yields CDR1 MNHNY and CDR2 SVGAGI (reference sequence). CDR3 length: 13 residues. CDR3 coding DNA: TGTGCCAGCAGTCAGACAGGGGGCACTGAAGCTTTCTTT. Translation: CASSQTGGTEAFF.

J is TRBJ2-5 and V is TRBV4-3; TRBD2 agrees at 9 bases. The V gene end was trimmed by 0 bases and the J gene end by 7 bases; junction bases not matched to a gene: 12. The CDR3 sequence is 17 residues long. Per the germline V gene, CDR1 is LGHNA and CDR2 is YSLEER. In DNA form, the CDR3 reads TGCGCCAGCAGCCAAGATCTCGGGCTAGCGGGACTGCGGACCCAGTACTTC. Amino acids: CASSQDLGLAGLRTQYF.

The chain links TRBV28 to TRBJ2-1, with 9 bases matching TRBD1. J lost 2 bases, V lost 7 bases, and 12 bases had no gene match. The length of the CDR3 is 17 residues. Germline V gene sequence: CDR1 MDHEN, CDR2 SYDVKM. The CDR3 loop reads CASTGQGINIAYNEQFF. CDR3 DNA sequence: TGTGCCAGCACAGGACAGGGGATAAACATTGCCTACAATGAGCAGTTCTTC.